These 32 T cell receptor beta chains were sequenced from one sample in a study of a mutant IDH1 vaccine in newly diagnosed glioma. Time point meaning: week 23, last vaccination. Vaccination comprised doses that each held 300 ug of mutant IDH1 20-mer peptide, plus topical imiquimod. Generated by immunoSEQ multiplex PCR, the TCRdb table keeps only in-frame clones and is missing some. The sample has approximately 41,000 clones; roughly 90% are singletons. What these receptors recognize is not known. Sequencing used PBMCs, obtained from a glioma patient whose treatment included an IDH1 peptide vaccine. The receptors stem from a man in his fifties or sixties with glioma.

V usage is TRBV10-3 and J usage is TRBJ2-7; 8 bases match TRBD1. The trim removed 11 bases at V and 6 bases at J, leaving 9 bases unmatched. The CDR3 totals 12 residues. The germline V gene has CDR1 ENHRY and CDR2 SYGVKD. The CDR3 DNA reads TGTGCCGCCCAGGGGGCGGTTGCCGAGCAGTACTTC. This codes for CAAQGAVAEQYF.

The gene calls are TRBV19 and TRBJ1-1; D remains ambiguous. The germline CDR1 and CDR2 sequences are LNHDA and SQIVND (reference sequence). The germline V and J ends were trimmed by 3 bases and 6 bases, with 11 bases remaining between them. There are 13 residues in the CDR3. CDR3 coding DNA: TGTGCCAGTAGTATCAAAGCGGAGGCTGAAGCTTTCTTT. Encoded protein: CASSIKAEAEAFF.

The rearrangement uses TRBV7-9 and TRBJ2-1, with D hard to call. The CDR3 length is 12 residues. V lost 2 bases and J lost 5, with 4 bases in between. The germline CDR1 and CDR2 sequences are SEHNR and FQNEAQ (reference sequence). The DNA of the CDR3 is TGTGCCAGCAGCTTAATTAACAATGAGCAGTTCTTC. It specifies CASSLINNEQFF.

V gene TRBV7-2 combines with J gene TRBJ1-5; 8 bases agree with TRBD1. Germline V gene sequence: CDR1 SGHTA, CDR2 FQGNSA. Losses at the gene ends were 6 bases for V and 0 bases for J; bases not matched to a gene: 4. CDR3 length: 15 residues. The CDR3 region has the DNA TGTGCCAGCAGACCGGACAGGGCTAGCAATCAGCCCCAGCATTTT. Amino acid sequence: CASRPDRASNQPQHF.

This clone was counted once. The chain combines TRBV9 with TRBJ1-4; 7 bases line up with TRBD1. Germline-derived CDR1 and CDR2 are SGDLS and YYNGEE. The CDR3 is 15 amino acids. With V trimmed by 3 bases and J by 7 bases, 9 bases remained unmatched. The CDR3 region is CASSAGTEGAEKLFF. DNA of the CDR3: TGTGCCAGCAGCGCCGGGACAGAAGGTGCTGAAAAACTGTTTTTT.

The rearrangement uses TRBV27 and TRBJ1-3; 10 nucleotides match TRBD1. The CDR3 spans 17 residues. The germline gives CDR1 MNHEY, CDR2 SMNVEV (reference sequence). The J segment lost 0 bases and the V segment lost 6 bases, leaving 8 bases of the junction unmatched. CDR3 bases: TGTGCCAGCAGGTCGACAGGGGGCTACTCCTCTGGAAACACCATATATTTT. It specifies CASRSTGGYSSGNTIYF.

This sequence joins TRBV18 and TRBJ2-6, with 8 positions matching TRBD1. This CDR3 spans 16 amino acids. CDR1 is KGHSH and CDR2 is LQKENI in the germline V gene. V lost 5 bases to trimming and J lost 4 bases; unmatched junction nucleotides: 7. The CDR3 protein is CASSDLDRAGANVLTF. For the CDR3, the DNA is TGTGCCAGCTCAGATCTGGACAGGGCCGGGGCCAACGTCCTGACTTTC.

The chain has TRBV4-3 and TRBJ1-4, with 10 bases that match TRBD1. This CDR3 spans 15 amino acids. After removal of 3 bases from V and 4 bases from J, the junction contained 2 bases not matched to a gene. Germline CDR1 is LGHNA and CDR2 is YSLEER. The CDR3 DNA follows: TGCGCCAGCAGCCAGGGGGACAGGGGTAATGAAAAACTGTTTTTT. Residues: CASSQGDRGNEKLFF.

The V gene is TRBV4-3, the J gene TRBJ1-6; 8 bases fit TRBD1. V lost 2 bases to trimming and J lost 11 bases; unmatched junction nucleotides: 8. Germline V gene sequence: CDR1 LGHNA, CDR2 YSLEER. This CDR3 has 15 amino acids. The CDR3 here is CASSQTGQGDTPLHF. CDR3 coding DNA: TGCGCCAGCAGCCAAACCGGACAGGGTGATACACCCCTCCACTTT.

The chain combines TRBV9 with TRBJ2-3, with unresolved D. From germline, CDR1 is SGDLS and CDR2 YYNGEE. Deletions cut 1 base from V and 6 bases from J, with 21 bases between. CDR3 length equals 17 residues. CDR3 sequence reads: CASSVLDSTTVTDTQYF. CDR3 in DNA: TGTGCCAGCAGCGTATTAGATAGCACTACCGTGACGGATACGCAGTATTTT.

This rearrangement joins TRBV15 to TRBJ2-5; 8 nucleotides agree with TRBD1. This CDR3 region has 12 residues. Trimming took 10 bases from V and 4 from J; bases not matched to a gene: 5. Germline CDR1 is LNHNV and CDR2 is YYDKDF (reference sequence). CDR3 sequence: CASRQGRETQYF. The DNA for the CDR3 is TGTGCCAGCCGACAGGGGAGAGAGACCCAGTACTTC.

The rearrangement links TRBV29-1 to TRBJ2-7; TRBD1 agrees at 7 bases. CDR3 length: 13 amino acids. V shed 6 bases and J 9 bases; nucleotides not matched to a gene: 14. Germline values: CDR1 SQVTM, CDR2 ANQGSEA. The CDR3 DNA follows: TGCAGCGTGGCCGGGACAGAGATACGAGGGCAGTACTTC. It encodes CSVAGTEIRGQYF.

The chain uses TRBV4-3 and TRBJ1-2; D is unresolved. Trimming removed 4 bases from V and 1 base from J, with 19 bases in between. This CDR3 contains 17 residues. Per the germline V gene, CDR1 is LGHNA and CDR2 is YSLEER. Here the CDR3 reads CASSPLLGGRGNYGYTF. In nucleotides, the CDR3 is TGCGCCAGCAGCCCCCTCCTAGGAGGCCGCGGTAACTATGGCTACACCTTC.

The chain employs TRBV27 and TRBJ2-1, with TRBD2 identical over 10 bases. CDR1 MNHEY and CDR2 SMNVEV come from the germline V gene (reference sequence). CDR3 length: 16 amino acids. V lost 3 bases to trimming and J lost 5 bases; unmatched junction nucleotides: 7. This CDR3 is CASSFSASGGNNEQFF. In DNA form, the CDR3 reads TGTGCCAGCAGTTTTTCGGCTAGCGGGGGAAACAATGAGCAGTTCTTC.

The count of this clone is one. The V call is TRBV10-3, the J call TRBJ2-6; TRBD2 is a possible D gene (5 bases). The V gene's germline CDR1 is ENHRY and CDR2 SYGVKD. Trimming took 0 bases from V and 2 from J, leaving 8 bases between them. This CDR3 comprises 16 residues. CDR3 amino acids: CAISESRVAGANVLTF. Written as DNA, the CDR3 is TGTGCCATCAGTGAGTCGAGGGTAGCTGGGGCCAACGTCCTGACTTTC.

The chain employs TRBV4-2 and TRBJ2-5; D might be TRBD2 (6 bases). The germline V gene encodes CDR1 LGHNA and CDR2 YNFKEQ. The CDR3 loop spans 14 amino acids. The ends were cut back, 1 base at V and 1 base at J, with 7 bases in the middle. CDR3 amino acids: CASSQGSGQETQYF. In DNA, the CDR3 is TGTGCCAGCAGCCAAGGTAGCGGCCAAGAGACCCAGTACTTC.

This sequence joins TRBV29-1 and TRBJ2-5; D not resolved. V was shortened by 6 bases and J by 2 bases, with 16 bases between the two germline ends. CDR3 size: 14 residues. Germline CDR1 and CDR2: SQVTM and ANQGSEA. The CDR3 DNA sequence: TGCAGCGTGGTCCCTATTGGGGTACAAGAGACCCAGTACTTC. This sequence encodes CSVVPIGVQETQYF.

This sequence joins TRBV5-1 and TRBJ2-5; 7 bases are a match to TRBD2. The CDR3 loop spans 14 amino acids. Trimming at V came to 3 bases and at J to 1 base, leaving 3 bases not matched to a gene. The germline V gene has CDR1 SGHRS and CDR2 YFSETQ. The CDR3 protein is CASSYGGSQETQYF. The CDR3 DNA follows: TGCGCCAGCAGCTACGGGGGGTCCCAAGAGACCCAGTACTTC.

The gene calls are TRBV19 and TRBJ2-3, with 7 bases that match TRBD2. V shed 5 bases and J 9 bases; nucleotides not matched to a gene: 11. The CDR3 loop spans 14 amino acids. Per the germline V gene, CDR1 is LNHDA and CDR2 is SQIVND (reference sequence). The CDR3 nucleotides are TGTGCCAGTAGTCCCGAACCAGCGGGACGCACGCAGTATTTT. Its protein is CASSPEPAGRTQYF.

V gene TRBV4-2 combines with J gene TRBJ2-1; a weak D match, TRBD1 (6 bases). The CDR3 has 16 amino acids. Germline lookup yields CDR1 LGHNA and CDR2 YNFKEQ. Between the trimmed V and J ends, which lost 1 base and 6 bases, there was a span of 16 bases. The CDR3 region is CASSQGAGAPRNEQFF. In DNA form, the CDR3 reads TGTGCCAGCAGCCAAGGGGCAGGGGCTCCGCGCAATGAGCAGTTCTTC.

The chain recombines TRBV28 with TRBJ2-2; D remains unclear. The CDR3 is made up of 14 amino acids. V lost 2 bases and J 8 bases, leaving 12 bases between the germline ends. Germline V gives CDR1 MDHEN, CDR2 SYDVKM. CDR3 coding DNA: TGTGCCAGCAGTTTAGGTCAGATGATGGGGGAGCTGTTTTTT. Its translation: CASSLGQMMGELFF.

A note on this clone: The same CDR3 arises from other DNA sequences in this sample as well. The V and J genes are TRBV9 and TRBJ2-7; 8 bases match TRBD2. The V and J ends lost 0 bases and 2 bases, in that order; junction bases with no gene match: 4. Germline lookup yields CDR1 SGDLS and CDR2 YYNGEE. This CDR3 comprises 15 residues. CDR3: CASSVGLGLAYEQYF. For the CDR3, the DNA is TGTGCCAGCAGCGTAGGACTGGGACTAGCCTACGAGCAGTACTTC.

CDR3 in amino acids: CASSEQGGRGYTF. The CDR3 DNA reads as TGTGCCAGCTCGGAACAGGGGGGACGGGGCTACACCTTC. The chain joins TRBV18 to TRBJ1-2; 8 bases fit TRBD1. The CDR3 covers 13 residues. The germline V gene encodes CDR1 KGHSH and CDR2 LQKENI. Unmatched junction bases numbered 8, after V lost 6 bases and J lost 8 bases. The whole variable domain, filled in from reference TRBV18 and TRBJ1-2, reads NAGVMQNPRHLVRRRGQEARLRCSPMKGHSHVYWYRQLPEEGLKFMVYLQKENIIDESGMPKERFSAEFPKEGPSILRIQQVVRGDSAAYFCASSEQGGRGYTFGSGTRLTVV.

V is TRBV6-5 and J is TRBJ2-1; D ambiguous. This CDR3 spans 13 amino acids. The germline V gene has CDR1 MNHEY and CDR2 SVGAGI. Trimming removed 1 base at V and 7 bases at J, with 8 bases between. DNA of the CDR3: TGTGCCAGCAGTTACTACCTAGGGAATGAGCAGTTCTTC. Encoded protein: CASSYYLGNEQFF.

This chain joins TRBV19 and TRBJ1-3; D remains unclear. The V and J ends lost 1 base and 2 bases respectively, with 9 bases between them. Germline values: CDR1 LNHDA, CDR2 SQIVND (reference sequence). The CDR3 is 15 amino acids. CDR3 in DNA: TGTGCCAGTAGTATAGTTGCGGGAGCTGGAAACACCATATATTTT. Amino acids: CASSIVAGAGNTIYF. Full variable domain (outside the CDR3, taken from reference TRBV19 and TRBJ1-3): DGGITQSPKYLFRKEGQNVTLSCEQNLNHDAMYWYRQDPGQGLRLIYYSQIVNDFQKGDIAEGYSVSREKKESFPLTVTSAQKNPTAFYLCASSIVAGAGNTIYFGEGSWLTVV.

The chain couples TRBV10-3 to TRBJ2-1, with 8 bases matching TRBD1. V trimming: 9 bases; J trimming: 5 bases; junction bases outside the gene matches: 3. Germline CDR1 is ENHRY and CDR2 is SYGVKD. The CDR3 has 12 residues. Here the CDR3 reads CAIGQGDNEQFF. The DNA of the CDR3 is TGTGCCATAGGACAGGGCGACAATGAGCAGTTCTTC.

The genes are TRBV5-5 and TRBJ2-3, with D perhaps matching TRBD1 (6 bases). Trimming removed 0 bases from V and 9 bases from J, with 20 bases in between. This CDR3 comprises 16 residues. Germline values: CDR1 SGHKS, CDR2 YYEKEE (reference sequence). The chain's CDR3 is CASSLASGTQGKTQYF. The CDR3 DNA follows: TGTGCCAGCAGCTTGGCCTCCGGGACCCAGGGGAAAACGCAGTATTTT.

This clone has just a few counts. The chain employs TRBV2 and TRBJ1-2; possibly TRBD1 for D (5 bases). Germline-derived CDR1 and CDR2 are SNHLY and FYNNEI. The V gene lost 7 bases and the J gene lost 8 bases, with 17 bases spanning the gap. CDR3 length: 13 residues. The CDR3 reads CASKSRLRDGYTF. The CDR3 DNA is TGTGCCAGCAAGTCTCGGCTGCGGGACGGCTACACCTTC.

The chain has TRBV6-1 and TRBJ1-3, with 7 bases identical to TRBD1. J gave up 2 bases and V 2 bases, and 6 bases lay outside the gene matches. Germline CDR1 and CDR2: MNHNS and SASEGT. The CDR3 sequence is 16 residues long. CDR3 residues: CASSEYQGGAGNTIYF. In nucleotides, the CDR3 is TGTGCCAGCAGTGAATACCAGGGGGGAGCTGGAAACACCATATATTTT.

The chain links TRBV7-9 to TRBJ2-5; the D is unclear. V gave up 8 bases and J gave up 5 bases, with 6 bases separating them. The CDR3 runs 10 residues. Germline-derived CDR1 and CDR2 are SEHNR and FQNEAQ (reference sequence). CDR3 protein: CASLGETQYF. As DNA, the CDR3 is TGTGCCAGCCTCGGGGAGACCCAGTACTTC.

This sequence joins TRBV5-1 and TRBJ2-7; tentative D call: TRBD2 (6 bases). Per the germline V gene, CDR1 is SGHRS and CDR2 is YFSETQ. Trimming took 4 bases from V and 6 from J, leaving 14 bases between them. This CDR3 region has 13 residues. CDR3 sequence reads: CASSARGTGEQYF. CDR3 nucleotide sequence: TGCGCCAGCAGCGCACGCGGGACGGGCGAGCAGTACTTC.

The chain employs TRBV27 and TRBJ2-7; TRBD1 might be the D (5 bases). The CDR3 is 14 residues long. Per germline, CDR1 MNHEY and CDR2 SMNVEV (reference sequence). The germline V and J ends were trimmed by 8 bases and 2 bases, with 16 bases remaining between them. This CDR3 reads CASSFRPGTYEQYF. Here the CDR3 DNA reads TGTGCCAGCTCCTTCCGGCCAGGGACCTACGAGCAGTACTTC.